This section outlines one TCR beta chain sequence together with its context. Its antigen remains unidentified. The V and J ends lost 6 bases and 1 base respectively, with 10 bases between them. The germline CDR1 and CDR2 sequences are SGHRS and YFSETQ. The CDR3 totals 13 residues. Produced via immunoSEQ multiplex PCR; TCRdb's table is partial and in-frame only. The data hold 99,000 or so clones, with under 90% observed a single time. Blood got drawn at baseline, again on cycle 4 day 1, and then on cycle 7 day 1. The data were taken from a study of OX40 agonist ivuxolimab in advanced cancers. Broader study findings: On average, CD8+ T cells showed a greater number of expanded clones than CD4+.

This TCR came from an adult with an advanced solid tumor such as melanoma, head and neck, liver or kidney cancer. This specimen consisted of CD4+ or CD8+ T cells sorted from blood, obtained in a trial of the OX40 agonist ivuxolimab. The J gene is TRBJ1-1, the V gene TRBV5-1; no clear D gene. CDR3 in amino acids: CASIPETNTEAFF. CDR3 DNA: TGCGCCAGCATCCCCGAGACGAACACTGAAGCTTTCTTT.